This entry lists 5 T cell receptor beta chains sequenced from one sample in a study of graft-versus-host responses after intestinal transplantation (dated by TCRdb to the early 2020s). The library came from the immunoSEQ multiplex PCR assay. The source is immuneACCESS, and TCRdb retained only in-frame sequences with V and J called. Part of the clones is not carried over; for the studies checked, unresolved V genes explain less than half of this, and the remainder is unexplained. The sample contains roughly 60,000 clones, around 91% of them found a single time. 2.5% to 3% of the sample is in the top ten clones. The sequenced sample was PBMCs, obtained around 120 days after intestinal transplantation. The receptor set was obtained from a human patient who received an intestinal transplant, so some T cells may come from the graft donor.

This clone was seen a handful of times. This chain uses TRBV6-4 with TRBJ2-7, with TRBD1 identical over 9 bases. The CDR3 is 14 amino acids. V was pared by 5 bases and J by 2 bases, with 4 bases of the junction left unmatched. Germline lookup yields CDR1 MRHNA and CDR2 SNTAGT. The CDR3 spells CASSYGTGPYEQYF. The CDR3 DNA follows: TGTGCCAGCAGTTATGGGACAGGGCCCTACGAGCAGTACTTC.

V is TRBV19 and J is TRBJ2-1; D not certain. The CDR3 consists of 13 residues. V was cut by 6 bases and J by 7 bases, with 13 bases left in between. Germline V gene data show CDR1 as LNHDA and CDR2 as SQIVND (reference sequence). The CDR3 nucleotides read TGTGCCAGTAGCCAGGAGCAGAGGAATGAGCAGTTCTTC. Translation: CASSQEQRNEQFF. The full variable domain, completed using reference TRBV19 and TRBJ2-1, is DGGITQSPKYLFRKEGQNVTLSCEQNLNHDAMYWYRQDPGQGLRLIYYSQIVNDFQKGDIAEGYSVSREKKESFPLTVTSAQKNPTAFYLCASSQEQRNEQFFGPGTRLTVL.

The rearrangement uses TRBV14 and TRBJ2-5, with a weak D call TRBD2 (7 bases). The J call is in doubt because the DNA end fits TRBJ2-7 better. Germline V gives CDR1 SGHDN, CDR2 FVKESK. The CDR3 has 15 amino acids. The DNA of the CDR3 is TGTGCCAGCTCCTCCGCGGGGGCACTCTCCTACGAGCAGTACTTC. It specifies CASSSAGALSYEQYF.

This clone came up once. This chain links TRBV6-1 with TRBJ1-5, with 9 bases identical to TRBD1. The germline V gene encodes CDR1 MNHNS and CDR2 SASEGT. This CDR3 region has 15 residues. The J segment lost 3 bases and the V segment lost 4 bases, leaving 4 bases of the junction unmatched. CDR3 sequence (DNA): TGTGCCAGCAGTGGCCGGGACAGGGTCAATCAGCCCCAGCATTTT. Its translation: CASSGRDRVNQPQHF.

The gene calls are TRBV4-2 and TRBJ1-2; the D gene is possibly TRBD1 (5 bases). The germline V and J ends were trimmed by 9 bases and 4 bases, with 24 bases remaining between them. Germline loops: CDR1 LGHNA, CDR2 YNFKEQ. This CDR3 spans 16 amino acids. As DNA, the CDR3 is TGTGCCAGTCGAGCGGGGCGCCAAGAGAGGGGCTATGGCTACACCTTC. Residues: CASRAGRQERGYGYTF.